Listed below are T cell receptor beta chains from one sample, sequenced in a study of T cell changes during pregnancy in multiple sclerosis. The protocol was immunoSEQ multiplex PCR, while the TCRdb copy is restricted to in-frame clones and leaves out a portion. Of about 14,000 clones in the sample, 90% to 95% were seen once. The sequencing used peripheral blood, collected in the second trimester of pregnancy. All receptors come from a female donor in good health, enrolled as a control in a pregnancy study. Both conserved end residues are trimmed from each CDR3. Fields, in order: J gene, V gene, CDR3 protein.

j_call: TRBJ1-2; v_call: TRBV5-5; cdr3_aa: ASSSEVGQPLSGYT
j_call: TRBJ2-3; v_call: TRBV30; cdr3_aa: AWSTSGGVGTQY
j_call: TRBJ2-5; v_call: TRBV7-8; cdr3_aa: ASSLARAGGETQY
j_call: TRBJ2-1; v_call: TRBV2; cdr3_aa: ASLAGPTPREKEQF
j_call: TRBJ2-2; v_call: TRBV5-1; cdr3_aa: ASSLGQGHPGELF
j_call: TRBJ2-5; v_call: TRBV15; cdr3_aa: ATSPGVPGTQY
j_call: TRBJ1-6; v_call: TRBV7-2; cdr3_aa: ASSWTGPSNSPLH
j_call: TRBJ2-3; v_call: TRBV9; cdr3_aa: ASSPLQGLTDTQY
j_call: TRBJ1-1; v_call: TRBV5-1; cdr3_aa: ASSLGGQGGAF
j_call: TRBJ1-4; v_call: TRBV5-1; cdr3_aa: ASSLDPGTYNEKLF
j_call: TRBJ2-1; v_call: TRBV4-2; cdr3_aa: ASSQVVAGGVYEQF
j_call: TRBJ2-1; v_call: TRBV28; cdr3_aa: ASRSSTGTSGRALFEF
j_call: TRBJ2-3; v_call: TRBV5-4; cdr3_aa: ASSSDQGAGGLSSTDTQY
j_call: TRBJ2-7; v_call: TRBV2; cdr3_aa: ASTGDSYEQY
j_call: TRBJ2-1; v_call: TRBV6-4; cdr3_aa: ASSDSLAGNNEQF
j_call: TRBJ2-7; v_call: TRBV6-5; cdr3_aa: ASSYGQDSYEQY
j_call: TRBJ2-2; v_call: TRBV18; cdr3_aa: ASSPPSANTGELF
j_call: TRBJ1-1; v_call: TRBV7-2; cdr3_aa: ASSLSREAEAF
j_call: TRBJ1-2; v_call: TRBV4-2; cdr3_aa: ASSHPSDSRDNYGYT
j_call: TRBJ2-3; v_call: TRBV6-1; cdr3_aa: ASSDSSGGPDTQY
j_call: TRBJ2-6; v_call: TRBV4-3; cdr3_aa: ASSQDLSGANVLT
j_call: TRBJ1-2; v_call: TRBV7-9; cdr3_aa: ASSLSGLNGYGYT
j_call: TRBJ1-2; v_call: TRBV6-4; cdr3_aa: ASSDMAGTGSYT
j_call: TRBJ1-3; v_call: TRBV25-1; cdr3_aa: ASSDWTGPGNTIY
j_call: TRBJ2-5; v_call: TRBV5-6; cdr3_aa: ASSSIQGEETQY
j_call: TRBJ1-3; v_call: TRBV9; cdr3_aa: ASRGVGNTIY
j_call: TRBJ2-5; v_call: TRBV6-1; cdr3_aa: ASNWSPGVGETQY
j_call: TRBJ1-4; v_call: TRBV18; cdr3_aa: ASSPSQGRTNEKLF
j_call: TRBJ1-4; v_call: TRBV28; cdr3_aa: AIKTGTANEKLF
j_call: TRBJ2-2; v_call: TRBV29-1; cdr3_aa: SAYRNTGELF
j_call: TRBJ2-6; v_call: TRBV7-3; cdr3_aa: ASSLKGGTNSGANVLT